A selection of T cell receptor beta chains follows, all from one sample in a study of CD8+ T cells in alopecia areata. Only in-frame clones appear in the TCRdb table, and some are missing; sequencing was by immunoSEQ multiplex PCR. The sample carries roughly 20,000 clones, about 70% recorded once. The sample in question was skin, obtained at week 0. The receptors derive from a human donor with alopecia areata. Both conserved end residues are part of each CDR3. The order of the fields is V gene, CDR3 length, clone size, J gene, D gene, CDR3 protein, CDR3 DNA. The D gene is left open where the match is weak. Size values are once, few and many counts, or a class for expanded clones, and some rows have none.

V gene: TRBV7-3
CDR3 length: 14
clone size: few
J gene: TRBJ2-7
D gene: TRBD1
CDR3 protein: CASSLSQGAEEQYF
CDR3 DNA: TGTGCCAGCAGCCTGAGCCAGGGGGCGGAGGAGCAGTACTTC

V gene: TRBV7-9
CDR3 length: 15
clone size: NA
J gene: TRBJ1-4
D gene: NA
CDR3 protein: CASSPGDGTNEKLFF
CDR3 DNA: TGTGCCAGCAGCCCCGGGGACGGAACGAATGAAAAACTGTTTTTT

V gene: TRBV7-6
CDR3 length: 14
clone size: NA
J gene: TRBJ2-7
D gene: NA
CDR3 protein: CASSRASGAAEQYF
CDR3 DNA: TGTGCCAGCAGCCGAGCCTCAGGAGCCGCCGAGCAGTACTTC

V gene: TRBV5-1
CDR3 length: 15
clone size: NA
J gene: TRBJ2-1
D gene: TRBD1
CDR3 protein: CASSSGQDSYNEQFF
CDR3 DNA: TGCGCCAGCAGCTCGGGACAGGACTCCTACAATGAGCAGTTCTTC

V gene: TRBV30
CDR3 length: 15
clone size: NA
J gene: TRBJ2-7
D gene: TRBD1
CDR3 protein: CAWSGRDRATYEQYF
CDR3 DNA: TGTGCCTGGAGTGGCCGGGACAGGGCCACCTACGAGCAGTACTTC

V gene: TRBV11-2
CDR3 length: 13
clone size: few
J gene: TRBJ1-3
D gene: NA
CDR3 protein: CASSLGMDNTIYF
CDR3 DNA: TGTGCCAGCAGCTTAGGCATGGATAACACCATATATTTT

V gene: TRBV25-1
CDR3 length: 14
clone size: NA
J gene: TRBJ2-7
D gene: NA
CDR3 protein: CASSDGETAGEQYF
CDR3 DNA: TGTGCCAGCAGTGATGGGGAAACAGCGGGCGAGCAGTACTTC

V gene: TRBV4-2
CDR3 length: 15
clone size: few
J gene: TRBJ1-2
D gene: NA
CDR3 protein: CASSLESGPVGGYTF
CDR3 DNA: TGTGCCAGCAGCTTGGAGTCAGGGCCCGTTGGAGGCTACACCTTC

V gene: TRBV14
CDR3 length: 17
clone size: once
J gene: TRBJ1-1
D gene: TRBD1
CDR3 protein: CASSQVRDRGREAEAFF
CDR3 DNA: TGTGCCAGCAGCCAAGTCCGGGACAGGGGGCGAGAGGCTGAAGCTTTCTTT

V gene: TRBV27
CDR3 length: 15
clone size: NA
J gene: TRBJ2-5
D gene: NA
CDR3 protein: CASQPLTGAGETQYF
CDR3 DNA: TGTGCCAGCCAACCACTGACGGGGGCTGGGGAGACCCAGTACTTC

V gene: TRBV10-3
CDR3 length: 17
clone size: NA
J gene: TRBJ2-7
D gene: NA
CDR3 protein: CAISDASGRVRPYEQYF
CDR3 DNA: TGTGCCATCAGTGATGCGAGCGGCAGGGTGAGGCCCTACGAGCAGTACTTC

V gene: TRBV11-2
CDR3 length: 13
clone size: NA
J gene: TRBJ2-3
D gene: NA
CDR3 protein: CASSLPPDRTQYF
CDR3 DNA: TGTGCCAGCAGCTTACCCCCCGACCGGACGCAGTATTTT

V gene: TRBV5-1
CDR3 length: 14
clone size: NA
J gene: TRBJ2-5
D gene: NA
CDR3 protein: CASSLGQPQETQYF
CDR3 DNA: TGCGCCAGCAGCTTGGGACAGCCCCAAGAGACCCAGTACTTC

V gene: TRBV7-8
CDR3 length: 16
clone size: NA
J gene: TRBJ1-1
D gene: TRBD1
CDR3 protein: CASRTTGTGGATEAFF
CDR3 DNA: TGTGCCAGCAGGACCACCGGGACAGGGGGAGCTACTGAAGCTTTCTTT

V gene: TRBV10-3
CDR3 length: 14
clone size: few
J gene: TRBJ1-5
D gene: NA
CDR3 protein: CAISPVGTNQPQHF
CDR3 DNA: TGTGCCATCAGCCCGGTGGGCACCAATCAGCCCCAGCATTTT

V gene: TRBV20-1
CDR3 length: 11
clone size: once
J gene: TRBJ1-2
D gene: NA
CDR3 protein: CSLHLFYGYTF
CDR3 DNA: TGCAGCCTACACCTATTCTATGGCTACACCTTC

V gene: TRBV27
CDR3 length: 15
clone size: NA
J gene: TRBJ2-7
D gene: TRBD1
CDR3 protein: CASSSEGAIPYEQYF
CDR3 DNA: TGTGCCAGCAGTAGCGAGGGGGCGATCCCCTACGAGCAGTACTTC

V gene: TRBV7-9
CDR3 length: 13
clone size: NA
J gene: TRBJ1-1
D gene: NA
CDR3 protein: CASSLAGDTEAFF
CDR3 DNA: TGTGCCAGCAGCTTAGCGGGGGACACTGAAGCTTTCTTT

V gene: TRBV10-3
CDR3 length: 16
clone size: NA
J gene: TRBJ2-1
D gene: TRBD2
CDR3 protein: CAISSSGGSSYNEQFF
CDR3 DNA: TGTGCCATCAGTTCTAGCGGGGGGAGCTCCTACAATGAGCAGTTCTTC

V gene: TRBV6-1
CDR3 length: 14
clone size: NA
J gene: TRBJ2-5
D gene: TRBD1
CDR3 protein: CASSETGGQETQYF
CDR3 DNA: TGTGCCAGCAGTGAGACAGGGGGCCAAGAGACCCAGTACTTC

V gene: TRBV30
CDR3 length: 13
clone size: NA
J gene: TRBJ1-4
D gene: NA
CDR3 protein: CALGVLGLEKLFF
CDR3 DNA: TGTGCCCTCGGGGTCCTGGGATTGGAAAAACTGTTTTTT

V gene: TRBV7-9
CDR3 length: 16
clone size: NA
J gene: TRBJ1-1
D gene: NA
CDR3 protein: CASSLASGGSGTEAFF
CDR3 DNA: TGTGCCAGCAGCTTAGCTTCGGGGGGATCGGGCACTGAAGCTTTCTTT

V gene: TRBV29-1
CDR3 length: 13
clone size: NA
J gene: TRBJ1-1
D gene: TRBD1
CDR3 protein: CSGSRDSRSEAFF
CDR3 DNA: TGCAGCGGGTCGAGGGACAGTAGGTCTGAAGCTTTCTTT

V gene: TRBV5-1
CDR3 length: 15
clone size: NA
J gene: TRBJ2-7
D gene: NA
CDR3 protein: CASSLVSARSYEQYF
CDR3 DNA: TGCGCCAGCAGCTTGGTTTCGGCCCGCTCCTACGAGCAGTACTTC

V gene: TRBV5-1
CDR3 length: 14
clone size: NA
J gene: TRBJ1-1
D gene: NA
CDR3 protein: CASSPGLLSPEAFF
CDR3 DNA: TGCGCCAGCAGCCCCGGACTCCTTAGTCCTGAAGCTTTCTTT

V gene: TRBV4-3
CDR3 length: 13
clone size: NA
J gene: TRBJ2-7
D gene: NA
CDR3 protein: CASSHLPSYEQYF
CDR3 DNA: TGCGCCAGCAGCCATTTACCTAGCTACGAGCAGTACTTC

V gene: TRBV7-9
CDR3 length: 15
clone size: NA
J gene: TRBJ1-1
D gene: NA
CDR3 protein: CASSFPLGMNTEAFF
CDR3 DNA: TGTGCCAGCAGCTTCCCCCTAGGGATGAACACTGAAGCTTTCTTT

V gene: TRBV6-5
CDR3 length: 15
clone size: NA
J gene: TRBJ2-7
D gene: TRBD2
CDR3 protein: CASSYSGWGGYEQYF
CDR3 DNA: TGTGCCAGCAGTTACTCCGGGTGGGGGGGCTACGAGCAGTACTTC

V gene: TRBV7-2
CDR3 length: 14
clone size: NA
J gene: TRBJ2-5
D gene: NA
CDR3 protein: CASSQDYLKETQYF
CDR3 DNA: TGTGCCAGCAGCCAGGACTACCTCAAAGAGACCCAGTACTTC

V gene: TRBV6-6
CDR3 length: 15
clone size: NA
J gene: TRBJ1-1
D gene: NA
CDR3 protein: CASSYSSLVDTEAFF
CDR3 DNA: TGTGCCAGCAGTTACTCTTCCCTTGTGGACACTGAAGCTTTCTTT

V gene: TRBV6-5
CDR3 length: 13
clone size: few
J gene: TRBJ1-1
D gene: NA
CDR3 protein: CASNLRKVTEAFF
CDR3 DNA: TGTGCCAGCAACCTGAGAAAGGTGACTGAAGCTTTCTTT

V gene: TRBV5-1
CDR3 length: 15
clone size: NA
J gene: TRBJ2-3
D gene: TRBD2
CDR3 protein: CASSRLAGGKDTQYF
CDR3 DNA: TGCGCCAGCAGCCGGTTAGCGGGGGGAAAAGATACGCAGTATTTT

V gene: TRBV6-6
CDR3 length: 12
clone size: NA
J gene: TRBJ1-1
D gene: NA
CDR3 protein: CASSYPFTEAFF
CDR3 DNA: TGTGCCAGCAGTTACCCATTCACTGAAGCTTTCTTT

V gene: TRBV4-3
CDR3 length: 15
clone size: NA
J gene: TRBJ2-5
D gene: NA
CDR3 protein: CASSQDSGPRETQYF
CDR3 DNA: TGCGCCAGCAGCCAAGATTCAGGGCCGAGAGAGACCCAGTACTTC

V gene: TRBV28
CDR3 length: 15
clone size: few
J gene: TRBJ1-5
D gene: NA
CDR3 protein: CASSLLGGRNQPQHF
CDR3 DNA: TGTGCCAGCAGTTTACTCGGGGGGCGAAATCAGCCCCAGCATTTT

V gene: TRBV6-1
CDR3 length: 15
clone size: NA
J gene: TRBJ1-4
D gene: NA
CDR3 protein: CASQRGQVNNEKLFF
CDR3 DNA: TGTGCCAGCCAAAGAGGGCAGGTTAATAATGAAAAACTGTTTTTT

V gene: TRBV5-4
CDR3 length: 14
clone size: NA
J gene: TRBJ1-2
D gene: TRBD1
CDR3 protein: CASTGDRLNYGYTF
CDR3 DNA: TGTGCCAGCACGGGGGACAGATTAAACTATGGCTACACCTTC

V gene: TRBV29-1
CDR3 length: 11
clone size: NA
J gene: TRBJ2-3
D gene: NA
CDR3 protein: CSSQVTDTQYF
CDR3 DNA: TGCAGCTCACAGGTCACAGATACGCAGTATTTT

V gene: TRBV5-1
CDR3 length: 13
clone size: NA
J gene: TRBJ1-2
D gene: NA
CDR3 protein: CASSLWGDYGYTF
CDR3 DNA: TGCGCCAGCAGCTTATGGGGGGACTATGGCTACACCTTC

V gene: TRBV7-2
CDR3 length: 14
clone size: NA
J gene: TRBJ2-1
D gene: TRBD2
CDR3 protein: CASCSGGSYNEQFF
CDR3 DNA: TGTGCCAGCTGTAGCGGGGGCTCCTACAATGAGCAGTTCTTC

V gene: TRBV2
CDR3 length: 18
clone size: NA
J gene: TRBJ2-1
D gene: TRBD1
CDR3 protein: CASRDDRAVGFFNNEQFF
CDR3 DNA: TGTGCCAGCAGGGACGACAGGGCAGTAGGTTTTTTTAACAATGAGCAGTTCTTC

V gene: TRBV7-3
CDR3 length: 18
clone size: NA
J gene: TRBJ2-5
D gene: TRBD2
CDR3 protein: CASSLTHPRLAGEETQYF
CDR3 DNA: TGTGCCAGCAGCTTAACCCACCCCAGGCTAGCGGGGGAAGAGACCCAGTACTTC

V gene: TRBV6-6
CDR3 length: 15
clone size: NA
J gene: TRBJ1-6
D gene: NA
CDR3 protein: CASSYSASVFSPLHF
CDR3 DNA: TGTGCCAGCAGTTACTCGGCCTCAGTGTTTTCACCCCTCCACTTT

V gene: TRBV2
CDR3 length: 13
clone size: NA
J gene: TRBJ2-5
D gene: TRBD1
CDR3 protein: CASTRGQGETQYF
CDR3 DNA: TGTGCCAGCACGAGGGGGCAGGGAGAGACCCAGTACTTC

V gene: TRBV18
CDR3 length: 15
clone size: NA
J gene: TRBJ2-4
D gene: NA
CDR3 protein: CASSPRDRAKNIQYF
CDR3 DNA: TGTGCCAGCTCACCAAGGGACCGAGCCAAAAACATTCAGTACTTC

V gene: TRBV11-3
CDR3 length: 16
clone size: few
J gene: TRBJ1-2
D gene: NA
CDR3 protein: CASSAEGRLANYGYTF
CDR3 DNA: TGTGCCAGCAGCGCCGAGGGACGCCTAGCTAACTATGGCTACACCTTC

V gene: TRBV19
CDR3 length: 12
clone size: few
J gene: TRBJ2-3
D gene: TRBD2
CDR3 protein: CATSGGSDTQYF
CDR3 DNA: TGCGCGACTAGCGGGGGATCAGATACGCAGTATTTT

V gene: TRBV6-5
CDR3 length: 15
clone size: few
J gene: TRBJ2-5
D gene: TRBD2
CDR3 protein: CASSYSSGGRETQYF
CDR3 DNA: TGTGCCAGCAGTTACTCTAGCGGGGGTCGAGAGACCCAGTACTTC

V gene: TRBV10-2
CDR3 length: 15
clone size: NA
J gene: TRBJ2-5
D gene: NA
CDR3 protein: CASSGGQGLEETQYF
CDR3 DNA: TGCGCCAGCAGTGGGGGGCAGGGGCTCGAAGAGACCCAGTACTTC

V gene: TRBV2
CDR3 length: 15
clone size: NA
J gene: TRBJ1-2
D gene: NA
CDR3 protein: CASSESAHRNYGYTF
CDR3 DNA: TGTGCCAGCAGCGAGTCGGCTCATCGGAACTATGGCTACACCTTC

V gene: TRBV10-3
CDR3 length: 14
clone size: NA
J gene: TRBJ2-1
D gene: TRBD1
CDR3 protein: CAIQQGQYNNEQFF
CDR3 DNA: TGTGCCATCCAACAGGGGCAATACAACAATGAGCAGTTCTTC

V gene: TRBV6-1
CDR3 length: 13
clone size: NA
J gene: TRBJ2-5
D gene: NA
CDR3 protein: CASRGWREETQYF
CDR3 DNA: TGTGCCAGCCGGGGATGGCGAGAAGAGACCCAGTACTTC